The present T cell receptor (beta chain) was sequenced within a study of blood T cell repertoires in COVID-19. The wider study: Acute and convalescent COVID-19 specimens originated in the United States, Italy and Spain. Sources were T cells, B-cell-depleted T cells, or PBMCs; the material itself was cDNA or gDNA.

As handled by the study authors: Reference gene primer amplification gave nucleated cell count estimates. Libraries were prepared by immunoSEQ multiplex PCR; TCRdb keeps only in-frame clonotypes and omits some of them. That table is the source of V, J and clone size, and D and trimming were worked out from the DNA. The table records over 150,000 clones, roughly nine tenths of them present only once. Germline-derived CDR1 and CDR2 are MNHNY and SVGAGI (reference sequence). Germline trimming cut 5 bases from V and 6 bases from J; bases unmatched to any gene: 9. The CDR3 contains 15 residues. The sample consisted of peripheral blood. This TCR was recovered from a man aged 18 to 30 who had recovered from COVID-19. This chain joins TRBV6-6 and TRBJ2-1; 8 nucleotides line up with TRBD2. The CDR3, as DNA: TGTGCCAGCAGTCCTCCAGGGCTAGCGGGCAATGAGCAGTTCTTC. This gives the protein CASSPPGLAGNEQFF.